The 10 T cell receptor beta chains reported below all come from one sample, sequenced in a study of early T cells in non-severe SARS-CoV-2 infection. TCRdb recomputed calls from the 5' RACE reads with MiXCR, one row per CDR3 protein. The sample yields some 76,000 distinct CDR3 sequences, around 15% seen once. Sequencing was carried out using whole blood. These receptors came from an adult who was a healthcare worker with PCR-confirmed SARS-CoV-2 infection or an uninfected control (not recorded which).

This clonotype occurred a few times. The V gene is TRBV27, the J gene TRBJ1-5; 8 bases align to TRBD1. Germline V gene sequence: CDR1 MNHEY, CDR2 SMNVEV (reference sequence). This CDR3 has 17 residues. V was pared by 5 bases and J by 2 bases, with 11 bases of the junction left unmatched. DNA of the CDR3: TGTGCCAGCAGTACCGGACAGGGTGAAGTGGGCAATCAGCCCCAGCATTTT. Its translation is CASSTGQGEVGNQPQHF.

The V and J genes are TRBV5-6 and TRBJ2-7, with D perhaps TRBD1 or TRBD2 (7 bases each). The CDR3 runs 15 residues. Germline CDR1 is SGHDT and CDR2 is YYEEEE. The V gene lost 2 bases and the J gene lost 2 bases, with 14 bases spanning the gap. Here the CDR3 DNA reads TGTGCCAGCAGCTTCCGGGGAGGGGGCCCCTACGAGCAGTACTTC. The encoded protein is CASSFRGGGPYEQYF.

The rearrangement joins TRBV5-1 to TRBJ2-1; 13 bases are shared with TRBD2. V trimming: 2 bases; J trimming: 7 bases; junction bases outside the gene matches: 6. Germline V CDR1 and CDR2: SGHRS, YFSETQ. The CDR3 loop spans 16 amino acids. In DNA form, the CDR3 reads TGCGCCAGCAGCTTAGGACTAGCGGGAGTTCAAAATGAGCAGTTCTTC. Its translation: CASSLGLAGVQNEQFF. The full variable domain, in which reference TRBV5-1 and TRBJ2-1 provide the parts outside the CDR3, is KAGVTQTPRYLIKTRGQQVTLSCSPISGHRSVSWYQQTPGQGLQFLFEYFSETQRNKGNFPGRFSGRQFSNSRSEMNVSTLELGDSALYLCASSLGLAGVQNEQFFGPGTRLTVL.

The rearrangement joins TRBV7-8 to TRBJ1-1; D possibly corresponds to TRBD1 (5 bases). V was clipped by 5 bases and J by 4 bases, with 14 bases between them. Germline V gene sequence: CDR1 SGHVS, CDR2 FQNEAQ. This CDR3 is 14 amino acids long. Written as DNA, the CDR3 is TGTGCCAGCAGCCCATCCCAGGGCCGCACTGAAGCTTTCTTT. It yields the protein CASSPSQGRTEAFF.

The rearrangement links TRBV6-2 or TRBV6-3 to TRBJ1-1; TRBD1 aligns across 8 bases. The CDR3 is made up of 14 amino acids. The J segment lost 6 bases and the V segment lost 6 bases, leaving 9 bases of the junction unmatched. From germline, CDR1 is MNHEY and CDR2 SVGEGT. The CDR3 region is CASSFQGAQSEAFF. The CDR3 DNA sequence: TGTGCCAGCAGCTTCCAGGGGGCGCAGTCTGAAGCTTTCTTT.

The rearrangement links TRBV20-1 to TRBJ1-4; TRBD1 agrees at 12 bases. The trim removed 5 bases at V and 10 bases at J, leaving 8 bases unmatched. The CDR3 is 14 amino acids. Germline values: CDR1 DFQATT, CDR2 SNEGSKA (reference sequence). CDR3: CSAGPGTGGGKLFF. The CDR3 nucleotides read TGCAGTGCTGGACCCGGGACAGGGGGCGGAAAACTGTTTTTT.

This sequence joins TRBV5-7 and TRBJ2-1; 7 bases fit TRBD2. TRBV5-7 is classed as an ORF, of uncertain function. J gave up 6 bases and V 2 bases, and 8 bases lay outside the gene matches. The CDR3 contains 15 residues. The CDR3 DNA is TGTGCCAGCAGCTTTCCAGCGGGAATGCCCAATGAGCAGTTCTTC. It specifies CASSFPAGMPNEQFF.

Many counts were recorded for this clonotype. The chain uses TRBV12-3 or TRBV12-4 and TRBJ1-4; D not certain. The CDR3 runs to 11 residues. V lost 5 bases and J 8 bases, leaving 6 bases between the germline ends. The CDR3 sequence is CASSLGEKLFF. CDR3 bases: TGTGCCAGCAGTCTGGGGGAAAAACTGTTTTTT.

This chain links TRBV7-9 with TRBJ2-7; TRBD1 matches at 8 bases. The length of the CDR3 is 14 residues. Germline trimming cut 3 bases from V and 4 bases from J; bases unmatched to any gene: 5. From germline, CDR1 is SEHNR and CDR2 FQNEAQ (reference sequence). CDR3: CASSLGDRMYEQYF. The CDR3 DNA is TGTGCCAGCAGCTTGGGGGACAGGATGTACGAGCAGTACTTC.

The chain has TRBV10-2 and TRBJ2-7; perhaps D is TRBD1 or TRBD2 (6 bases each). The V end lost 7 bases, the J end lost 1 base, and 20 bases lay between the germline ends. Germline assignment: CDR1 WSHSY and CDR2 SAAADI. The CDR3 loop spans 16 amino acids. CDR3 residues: CASTPGGQISSYEQYF. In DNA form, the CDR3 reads TGCGCCAGCACCCCTGGGGGGCAAATAAGTTCCTACGAGCAGTACTTC.